This paragraph covers one T cell receptor beta chain sequence. No antigen is known for it. This sample is part of a study of regulatory T cells in long-lasting Graves disease. Whole-study results and caveats: Sampling was limited to peripheral blood rather than thyroid tissue.

Arm-PCR of CDR3 regions and iRepertoire HTBI primers were the basis on which TCR beta libraries were built. TCRdb independently ran MiXCR on the multiplex PCR reads; one entry per CDR3 protein. The sample has around 420,000 distinct CDR3 sequences, 15% seen once. This CDR3 comprises 13 residues. Trimming took off 0 bases at V and 4 bases at J, with 8 bases between the two ends. CDR1 is DFQATT, CDR2 SNEGSKA, per germline (reference sequence). Time point noted: newly diagnosed GD, antithyroid drugs for less than 3 months. RNA extracted from PBMCs served as the sequencing template. These data also featured in a second study, about T cells in Graves' hyperthyroidism and ophthalmopathy. That source adds: With a duration under 2 months, the hyperthyroidism was newly diagnosed in patients aged 18 to 65.

This clonotype was obtained from a middle-aged woman with Graves disease. The sample was peripheral blood mononuclear cells (PBMCs), taken at new diagnosis, from a patient treated with antithyroid drugs. The gene calls are TRBV20-1 and TRBJ2-3, with D hard to call. In nucleotides, the CDR3 is TGCAGTGCTAGAGAGGGCTTTCCAGATACGCAGTATTTT. The encoded protein is CSAREGFPDTQYF.